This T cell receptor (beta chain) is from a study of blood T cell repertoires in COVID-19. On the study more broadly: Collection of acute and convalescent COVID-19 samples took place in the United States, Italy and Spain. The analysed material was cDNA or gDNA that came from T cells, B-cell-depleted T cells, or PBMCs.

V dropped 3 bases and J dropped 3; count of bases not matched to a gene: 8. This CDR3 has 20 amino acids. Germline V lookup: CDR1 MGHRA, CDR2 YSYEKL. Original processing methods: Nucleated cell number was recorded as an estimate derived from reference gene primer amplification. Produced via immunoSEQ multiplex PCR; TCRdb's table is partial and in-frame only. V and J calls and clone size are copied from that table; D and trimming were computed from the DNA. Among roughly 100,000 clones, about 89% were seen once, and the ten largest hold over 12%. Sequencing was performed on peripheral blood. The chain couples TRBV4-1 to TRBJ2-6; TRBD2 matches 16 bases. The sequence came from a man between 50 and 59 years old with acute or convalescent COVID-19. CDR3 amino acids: CASSQGGTSGRANGANVLTF. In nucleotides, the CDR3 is TGCGCCAGCAGCCAGGGGGGGACTAGCGGGAGGGCTAATGGGGCCAACGTCCTGACTTTC.